The present T cell receptor (beta chain) was sequenced within a study of blood T cell repertoires in COVID-19. For the study at large: The United States, Italy and Spain were the sources of the acute and convalescent COVID-19 samples.

In the study's own analysis: Researchers report that nucleated cell counts were estimated from reference gene primer amplification. TCRdb's copy holds only in-frame clones and misses some; the assay was immunoSEQ multiplex PCR. The V and J calls and clone size were taken over from that table, and D and trimming were inferred from the DNA. The data hold tens of thousands of clones, with about 86% observed a single time. The germline gives CDR1 SGHNT, CDR2 YYREEE (reference sequence). The CDR3 spans 12 residues. The trim removed 5 bases at V and 7 bases at J, leaving 6 bases unmatched. The sample comprised peripheral blood. This TCR derives from a man aged 50-60 years with active COVID-19. The gene calls are TRBV5-4 and TRBJ2-7; TRBD2 agrees at 7 bases. Here the CDR3 DNA reads TGTGCCAGCAGGGTAGACGGGGGGGAGCAGTACTTC. It encodes CASRVDGGEQYF.